The 16 T cell receptor beta chains reported below all come from one sample, sequenced in a study of cytomegalovirus exposure and HLA in healthy donors. Primers for the PCR totalled 60 Vbeta and 13 Jbeta. Data came from immunoSEQ multiplex PCR; TCRdb stores just in-frame clones and leaves some out. Counted here are about 110,000 clones, roughly 70% occurring once; the ten biggest clones make up roughly 8.3%. Sequenced material: PBMCs. Source of these receptors: a man aged 18 to 30 in good health and CMV-seropositive.

This chain uses TRBV6-6 with TRBJ1-3; D perhaps matches TRBD1 (6 bases). This CDR3 has 14 amino acids. CDR1 is MNHNY and CDR2 is SVGAGI in the germline V gene (reference sequence). Trimming cost V 7 bases and J 1 base, with 11 bases left between them. This CDR3 is CASTYRESGNTIYF. DNA for the CDR3: TGTGCCAGCACCTACAGGGAATCTGGAAACACCATATATTTT.

V usage is TRBV6-1 and J usage is TRBJ1-1, with D unclear. Germline assignment: CDR1 MNHNS and CDR2 SASEGT. Trimming stripped 3 bases from V and 5 bases from J, with 7 bases between. CDR3 size: 12 residues. This CDR3 reads CASSESRTEAFF. CDR3 in DNA: TGTGCCAGCAGTGAGTCTAGGACTGAAGCTTTCTTT.

This clone came up a few times. The rearrangement joins TRBV15 to TRBJ2-7; 10 bases are shared with TRBD1. CDR3 size: 14 residues. With V trimmed by 1 base and J by 6 bases, 3 bases remained unmatched. Germline V gene lookup returns CDR1 LNHNV and CDR2 YYDKDF (reference sequence). CDR3 coding DNA: TGTGCCACCAGCAGAGCGGGACAGGGGTTCGAGCAGTACTTC. Its translation: CATSRAGQGFEQYF.

V and J are TRBV2 and TRBJ1-6; TRBD1 matches 9 bases. CDR1 and CDR2 (germline): SNHLY, FYNNEI. The length of the CDR3 is 16 residues. V was pared by 5 bases and J by 2 bases, with 4 bases of the junction left unmatched. CDR3 DNA: TGTGCCAGCAGTTCACGACAGGGGGCCTATAATTCACCCCTCCACTTT. This codes for CASSSRQGAYNSPLHF.

The gene calls are TRBV7-2 and TRBJ2-7; TRBD2 aligns across 10 bases. V was pared by 4 bases and J by 0 bases, with 3 bases of the junction left unmatched. From germline, CDR1 is SGHTA and CDR2 FQGNSA. The CDR3 covers 15 residues. The CDR3: CASSSTSGISYEQYF. The DNA for the CDR3 is TGTGCCAGCAGCTCAACTAGCGGGATCTCCTACGAGCAGTACTTC.

The J gene is TRBJ1-5, the V gene TRBV15; no reliable D call. The CDR3 has 14 amino acids. Trimming took off 3 bases at V and 5 bases at J, with 11 bases between the two ends. The germline V gene encodes CDR1 LNHNV and CDR2 YYDKDF (reference sequence). As DNA, the CDR3 is TGTGCCACCAGCAGTTCCGGTCCTCATCAGCCCCAGCATTTT. Translating gives CATSSSGPHQPQHF. Full variable domain (rest looked up from reference TRBV15 and TRBJ1-5): DAMVIQNPRYQVTQFGKPVTLSCSQTLNHNVMYWYQQKSSQAPKLLFHYYDKDFNNEADTPDNFQSRRPNTSFCFLDIRSPGLGDTAMYLCATSSSGPHQPQHFGDGTRLSIL.

This clone was detected a few times. The chain recombines TRBV5-1 with TRBJ1-2; 8 nucleotides align to TRBD1. The ends lost 4 bases at V and 8 bases at J; junction bases unmatched: 7. The CDR3 length is 13 residues. The germline gives CDR1 SGHRS, CDR2 YFSETQ. In DNA, the CDR3 is TGCGCCAGCAGCACCGGACAGGGAGAAGGCTACACCTTC. It codes for CASSTGQGEGYTF.

This clone was counted between two and nine times. The chain recombines TRBV11-2 with TRBJ2-2, with D maybe TRBD1 (5 bases). V lost 1 base to trimming and J lost 0 bases, with 12 bases between them. Germline CDR1 SGHAT, CDR2 FQNNGV. This CDR3 has 17 amino acids. CDR3 in amino acids: CASSLVPAGPNTGELFF. DNA for the CDR3: TGTGCCAGCAGCTTAGTTCCGGCAGGGCCGAACACCGGGGAGCTGTTTTTT. Full variable domain (outside the CDR3, taken from reference TRBV11-2 and TRBJ2-2): EAGVAQSPRYKIIEKRQSVAFWCNPISGHATLYWYQQILGQGPKLLIQFQNNGVVDDSQLPKDRFSAERLKGVDSTLKIQPAKLEDSAVYLCASSLVPAGPNTGELFFGEGSRLTVL.

V usage is TRBV28 and J usage is TRBJ1-5; perhaps TRBD1 as D (5 bases). Germline V gene sequence: CDR1 MDHEN, CDR2 SYDVKM. The CDR3 sequence is 14 residues long. Trimming took off 2 bases at V and 2 bases at J, with 7 bases between the two ends. The CDR3 protein is CASSLEGGNQPQHF. Here the CDR3 DNA reads TGTGCCAGCAGTTTAGAAGGGGGCAATCAGCCCCAGCATTTT.

The gene calls are TRBV18 and TRBJ1-2; D is perhaps TRBD1 (5 bases). The CDR3 covers 17 residues. V was clipped by 8 bases and J by 3 bases, with 25 bases between them. Germline CDR1 and CDR2: KGHSH and LQKENI. CDR3 DNA: TGTGCCAGCCTAAAATGGGAGGGGCGCGAGGTGGACTATGGCTACACCTTC. It is translated as CASLKWEGREVDYGYTF.

The V call is TRBV4-2, the J call TRBJ2-5, with D perhaps TRBD2 (5 bases). The V end lost 0 bases, the J end lost 5 bases, and 13 bases lay between the germline ends. The CDR3 covers 15 residues. CDR1 and CDR2 from the germline V gene are LGHNA and YNFKEQ. For the CDR3, the DNA is TGTGCCAGCAGCCAAGATCCCCGGGGATGGGAGACCCAGTACTTC. Protein: CASSQDPRGWETQYF.

In its sample, this clone was seen a few times. The rearrangement links TRBV6-4 to TRBJ2-3; D is perhaps TRBD2 (5 bases). CDR3 length: 14 amino acids. Germline V lookup: CDR1 MRHNA, CDR2 SNTAGT. Trimming shortened V by 6 bases and J by 0 bases, and 10 bases separated the two germline ends. The CDR3 sequence: CASSARGSTDTQYF. The CDR3 DNA sequence: TGTGCCAGCAGCGCCCGGGGTAGCACAGATACGCAGTATTTT.

The rearrangement joins TRBV9 to TRBJ1-1; the match to TRBD1 covers 9 bases. This CDR3 contains 14 residues. Germline V lookup: CDR1 SGDLS, CDR2 YYNGEE. J lost 5 bases, V lost 3 bases, and 5 bases had no gene match. CDR3: CASSALTGGTEAFF. The DNA of the CDR3 is TGTGCCAGCAGCGCCTTGACAGGGGGTACTGAAGCTTTCTTT.

This clone was picked up a small number of times. The chain carries TRBV6-4 and TRBJ1-4; D gene unclear. This CDR3 spans 15 amino acids. The V end was cut by 5 bases, the J end by 4 bases, with 14 bases between. Per germline, CDR1 MRHNA and CDR2 SNTAGT. CDR3 in amino acids: CASSKHSYLNEKLFF. CDR3 sequence (DNA): TGTGCCAGCAGTAAACACAGCTACCTTAATGAAAAACTGTTTTTT.

V usage is TRBV19 and J usage is TRBJ2-6; no clear D. Germline CDR1 reads LNHDA; CDR2 reads SQIVND (reference sequence). The V gene lost 2 bases and the J gene lost 1 base, with 6 bases spanning the gap. This CDR3 comprises 15 residues. The CDR3 here is CASSITTSGANVLTF. CDR3 in DNA: TGTGCCAGTAGTATAACTACTTCTGGGGCCAACGTCCTGACTTTC.

This chain connects TRBV7-9 to TRBJ1-2; 7 positions match TRBD1. CDR1 SEHNR and CDR2 FQNEAQ come from the germline V gene (reference sequence). Losses at the gene ends were 5 bases for V and 1 base for J; bases not matched to a gene: 7. The length of the CDR3 is 15 residues. The CDR3 reads CASSPRDRDNYGYTF. The CDR3 DNA is TGTGCCAGCAGCCCCCGCGACAGGGATAACTATGGCTACACCTTC. Using reference TRBV7-9 and TRBJ1-2 for the parts outside the CDR3, the full variable domain is DTGVSQNPRHKITKRGQNVTFRCDPISEHNRLYWYRQTLGQGPEFLTYFQNEAQLEKSRLLSDRFSAERPKGSFSTLEIQRTEQGDSAMYLCASSPRDRDNYGYTFGSGTRLTVV.